One and the same sample provided the 5 T cell receptor beta chains below, sequenced in a study of OX40 agonist ivuxolimab in advanced cancers. Sequencing was performed with immunoSEQ multiplex PCR; in TCRdb, only in-frame clones are kept and a portion is missing. There are around 76,000 clones in the sample; approximately 91% occur only once, and under 15% lies in the top ten. This specimen consisted of CD4+ or CD8+ T cells sorted from blood, obtained in a trial of the OX40 agonist ivuxolimab. Receptor source: an adult with an advanced solid tumor such as melanoma, head and neck, liver or kidney cancer.

A single count supports this clone. The chain carries TRBV27 and TRBJ1-1, with 12 bases aligning to TRBD1. CDR1 and CDR2 (germline): MNHEY, SMNVEV (reference sequence). Trimming at V came to 2 bases and at J to 1 base, leaving 8 bases not matched to a gene. The CDR3 extends over 18 amino acids. CDR3 DNA: TGTGCCAGCAGTTTACTCCCCCCGGGACAGGGGGCGAACACTGAAGCTTTCTTT. It translates to CASSLLPPGQGANTEAFF.

The chain has TRBV5-4 and TRBJ1-6, with D unclear. The V gene lost 3 bases and the J gene lost 6 bases, with 19 bases spanning the gap. This CDR3 contains 17 residues. Germline V gives CDR1 SGHNT, CDR2 YYREEE (reference sequence). CDR3 loop: CASSYKWGTRSNSPLHF. The CDR3 nucleotides are TGTGCCAGCAGCTACAAGTGGGGAACCCGCTCTAATTCACCCCTCCACTTT. Full variable domain (remainder filled in from reference TRBV5-4 and TRBJ1-6): ETGVTQSPTHLIKTRGQQVTLRCSSQSGHNTVSWYQQALGQGPQFIFQYYREEENGRGNFPPRFSGLQFPNYSSELNVNALELDDSALYLCASSYKWGTRSNSPLHFGNGTRLTVT.

The chain's CDR3 is CATSSPVGRETQYF. The DNA for the CDR3 is TGTGCCACCAGCAGCCCTGTGGGACGGGAGACCCAGTACTTC. The chain links TRBV15 to TRBJ2-5; D may correspond to TRBD1 or TRBD2 (5 bases each). Germline CDR1 LNHNV, CDR2 YYDKDF (reference sequence). The length of the CDR3 is 14 residues. Trimming left V 3 bases short and J 5 bases short, with 13 bases between.

V and J are TRBV14 and TRBJ2-3; D is undetermined. The CDR3 is made up of 13 amino acids. Per germline, CDR1 SGHDN and CDR2 FVKESK. With 6 bases removed from V and 0 bases from J, the gap between germline ends came to 7 bases. The CDR3 protein is CASSSLSTDTQYF. As DNA, the CDR3 is TGTGCCAGCAGTTCCCTTAGCACAGATACGCAGTATTTT.

This chain links TRBV6-6 with TRBJ2-3; D is ambiguous. CDR3 length: 15 residues. V gave up 0 bases and J gave up 6 bases, with 13 bases separating them. Germline loops: CDR1 MNHNY, CDR2 SVGAGI (reference sequence). DNA for the CDR3: TGTGCCAGCAGTTACTCGAAAACTTCTAGGGATACGCAGTATTTT. As protein: CASSYSKTSRDTQYF.